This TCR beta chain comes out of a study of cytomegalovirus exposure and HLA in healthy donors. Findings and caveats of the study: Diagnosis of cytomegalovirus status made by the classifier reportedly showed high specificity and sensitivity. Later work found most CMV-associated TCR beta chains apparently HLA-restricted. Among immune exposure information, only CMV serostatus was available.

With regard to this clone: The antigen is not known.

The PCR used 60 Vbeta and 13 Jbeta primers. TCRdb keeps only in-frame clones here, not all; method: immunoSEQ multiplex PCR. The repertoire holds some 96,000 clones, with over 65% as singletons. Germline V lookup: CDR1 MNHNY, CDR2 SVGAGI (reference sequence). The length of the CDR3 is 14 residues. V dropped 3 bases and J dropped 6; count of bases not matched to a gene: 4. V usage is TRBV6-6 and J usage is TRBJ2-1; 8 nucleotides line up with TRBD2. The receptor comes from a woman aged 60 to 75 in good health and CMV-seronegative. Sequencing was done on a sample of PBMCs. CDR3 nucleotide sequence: TGTGCCAGCAGTTATTGGCTAGCGGGCAATGAGCAGTTCTTC. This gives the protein CASSYWLAGNEQFF.